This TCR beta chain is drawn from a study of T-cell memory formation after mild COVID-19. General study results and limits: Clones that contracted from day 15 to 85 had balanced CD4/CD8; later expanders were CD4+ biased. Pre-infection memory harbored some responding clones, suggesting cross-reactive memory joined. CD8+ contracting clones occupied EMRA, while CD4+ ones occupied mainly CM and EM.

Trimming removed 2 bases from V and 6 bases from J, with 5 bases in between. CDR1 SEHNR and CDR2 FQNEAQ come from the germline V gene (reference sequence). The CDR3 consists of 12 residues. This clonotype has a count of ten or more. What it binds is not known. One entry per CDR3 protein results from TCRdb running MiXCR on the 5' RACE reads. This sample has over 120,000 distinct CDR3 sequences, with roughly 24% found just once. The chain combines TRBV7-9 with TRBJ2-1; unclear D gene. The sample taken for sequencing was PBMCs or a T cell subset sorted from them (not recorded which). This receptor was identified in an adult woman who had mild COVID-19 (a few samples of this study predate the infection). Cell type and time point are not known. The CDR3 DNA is TGTGCCAGCAGCTTACGGGTCAATGAGCAGTTCTTC. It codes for CASSLRVNEQFF.